The next 25 T cell receptor beta chains were all read from a single sample in a study of CD8 T cells in ankylosing spondylitis. TCRdb analysed the 5' RACE reads with MiXCR anew, one entry per CDR3 protein. The top ten hold 13% of the sample, which has about 350,000 distinct CDR3 sequences, approximately 22% seen once. Sequencing used blood, either unsorted or a sorted T cell fraction (not recorded which). The receptors here all came from a male donor with ankylosing spondylitis or in good health (not recorded which).

The V gene is TRBV6-1, the J gene TRBJ2-1; D unclear. This CDR3 comprises 12 residues. Per germline, CDR1 MNHNS and CDR2 SASEGT. The V end lost 2 bases, the J end lost 9 bases, and 8 bases lay between the germline ends. The CDR3 here is CASSETVGEQFF. CDR3 in DNA: TGTGCCAGCAGTGAAACTGTCGGTGAGCAGTTCTTC.

This clonotype has a handful of counts. This sequence joins TRBV20-1 and TRBJ1-1; D not resolved. CDR3 size: 14 residues. Germline V CDR1 and CDR2: DFQATT, SNEGSKA (reference sequence). V gave up 0 bases and J gave up 4 bases, with 12 bases separating them. The CDR3 loop reads CSARDPRPPTEAFF. As DNA, the CDR3 is TGCAGTGCTAGAGATCCGAGGCCCCCCACTGAAGCTTTCTTT.

This clonotype occurred a few times. The chain is built from TRBV12-3 or TRBV12-4 and TRBJ1-6; D is unclear. V dropped 5 bases and J dropped 5 bases, with 13 bases sitting between them. The CDR3 length is 15 residues. The CDR3 nucleotides read TGTGCCAGCAGTCTTACTTTAAACGATAATTCACCCCTCCACTTT. Residues: CASSLTLNDNSPLHF.

This clonotype has more than one count but fewer than ten. V and J are TRBV29-1 and TRBJ2-5, with TRBD1 matching 10 bases. The CDR3 runs to 16 residues. Germline values: CDR1 SQVTM, CDR2 ANQGSEA. The CDR3 loop is CSATTLDRGLRETQYF. CDR3 DNA: TGCAGTGCCACGACCCTAGACAGGGGGCTTCGGGAGACCCAGTACTTC. The full variable domain, with the rest looked up from reference TRBV29-1 and TRBJ2-5, is SAVISQKPSRDICQRGTSLTIQCQVDSQVTMMFWYRQQPGQSLTLIATANQGSEATYESGFVIDKFPISRPNLTFSTLTVSNMSPEDSSIYLCSATTLDRGLRETQYFGPGTRLLVL.

This clonotype has more than one count but fewer than ten. V and J are TRBV30 and TRBJ2-3; D is uncertain. The V gene lost 1 base and the J gene lost 6 bases, with 11 bases spanning the gap. This CDR3 is 13 amino acids long. Germline CDR1 reads GTSNPN; CDR2 reads SVGIG (reference sequence). CDR3 bases: TGTGCCTGGAGTGCCTCTTACGAGGATACGCAGTATTTT. It specifies CAWSASYEDTQYF.

This clonotype was seen a few times. The chain has TRBV5-1 and TRBJ2-3, with a tentative D call TRBD2 (5 bases). Germline assignment: CDR1 SGHRS and CDR2 YFSETQ. This CDR3 has 15 residues. Between the trimmed V and J ends, which lost 0 bases and 0 bases, there was a span of 8 bases. The CDR3 here is CASSLAVASTDTQYF. As DNA, the CDR3 is TGCGCCAGCAGCTTGGCGGTAGCGAGCACAGATACGCAGTATTTT.

The chain joins TRBV7-9 to TRBJ1-1; D uncertain. The CDR3 is 12 amino acids. Trimming removed 5 bases from V and 4 bases from J, with 8 bases in between. Germline V CDR1 and CDR2: SEHNR, FQNEAQ (reference sequence). Here the CDR3 DNA reads TGTGCCAGCAGCCGGCTGGGCACTGAAGCTTTCTTT. It yields the protein CASSRLGTEAFF.

The chain is built from TRBV12-5 and TRBJ2-5; TRBD1 or TRBD2 may be the D gene (6 bases each). Trimming cost V 1 base and J 5 bases, with 14 bases left between them. CDR1 and CDR2 from the germline V gene are LGHNT and FRNRAP. The CDR3 extends over 15 amino acids. CDR3 DNA: TGTGCTAGTGGTTTGGAAATGGAGGGGGTGGAGACCCAGTACTTC. Its protein is CASGLEMEGVETQYF.

This clonotype was observed a few times. The V gene is TRBV29-1, the J gene TRBJ2-5; 10 nucleotides align to TRBD1. The CDR3 sequence is 13 residues long. The J segment lost 2 bases and the V segment lost 6 bases, leaving 3 bases of the junction unmatched. Germline assignment: CDR1 SQVTM and CDR2 ANQGSEA. The CDR3 sequence: CSVTGQGQETQYF. The CDR3 coding sequence is TGCAGCGTCACGGGACAGGGGCAAGAGACCCAGTACTTC. Full variable domain (rest looked up from reference TRBV29-1 and TRBJ2-5): SAVISQKPSRDICQRGTSLTIQCQVDSQVTMMFWYRQQPGQSLTLIATANQGSEATYESGFVIDKFPISRPNLTFSTLTVSNMSPEDSSIYLCSVTGQGQETQYFGPGTRLLVL.

Comment on this clonotype: An end of the junction differs from the germline gene, which may be a read error. This chain joins TRBV6-5 and TRBJ2-2, with D possibly being TRBD1 or TRBD2 (6 bases each). The germline V gene has CDR1 MNHEY and CDR2 SVGAGI. The length of the CDR3 is 14 residues. The CDR3 region has the DNA TGTTCCAGCAGTTACTCGAGGGGGGCCGGGGAGCTGTTTTTT. Its protein product is CSSSYSRGAGELFF.

This clonotype was recorded a few times. This chain joins TRBV6-1 and TRBJ1-1; D ambiguous. The CDR3 runs 14 residues. Trimming cost V 5 bases and J 0 bases, with 10 bases left between them. Germline V gene data show CDR1 as MNHNS and CDR2 as SASEGT. DNA for the CDR3: TGTGCCAGCAGTCCCAGTCTGGTGAACACTGAAGCTTTCTTT. Translated: CASSPSLVNTEAFF.

This clonotype was counted between two and nine times. The CDR3 sequence: CASSTRTPLGDTQYF. CDR3 in DNA: TGTGCCAGCAGTACGAGGACCCCGCTAGGGGATACGCAGTATTTT. V gene TRBV6-1 combines with J gene TRBJ2-3; D gene ambiguous. Trimming shortened V by 5 bases and J by 6 bases, and 18 bases separated the two germline ends. Germline V CDR1 and CDR2: MNHNS, SASEGT. The CDR3 has 15 residues.

This clonotype was seen more than once but under ten times. The V call is TRBV4-1, the J call TRBJ2-7; D not resolved. In germline, CDR1 is MGHRA, CDR2 YSYEKL. V was cut by 0 bases and J by 2 bases, with 14 bases left in between. The CDR3 covers 16 residues. CDR3 residues: CASSQDIRARPYEQYF. CDR3 bases: TGCGCCAGCAGCCAAGATATTCGGGCCAGACCCTACGAGCAGTACTTC.

The rearrangement joins TRBV12-3 or TRBV12-4 to TRBJ1-5; TRBD1 matches 8 bases. The CDR3 is 16 residues long. V dropped 5 bases and J dropped 1; count of bases not matched to a gene: 7. The CDR3 DNA is TGTGCCAGCAGTACAACAACAGGGGGAAGCAATCAGCCCCAGCATTTT. Translated: CASSTTTGGSNQPQHF.

This clonotype was picked up a small number of times. The gene calls are TRBV4-1 and TRBJ2-7, with 10 bases matching TRBD2. The V and J ends lost 3 bases and 1 base, in that order; junction bases with no gene match: 6. CDR3 length: 16 amino acids. Germline assignment: CDR1 MGHRA and CDR2 YSYEKL. The CDR3 nucleotides are TGCGCCAGCAGCCAGCTAGCGGGGGTTCCTTCCTACGAGCAGTACTTC. Protein: CASSQLAGVPSYEQYF.

This clonotype was seen more than once but under ten times. The rearrangement links TRBV13 to TRBJ2-3; 8 bases are a match to TRBD2. This CDR3 contains 15 residues. The germline gives CDR1 PRHDT, CDR2 FYEKMQ (reference sequence). V was clipped by 5 bases and J by 3 bases; unmatched bases: 7. The CDR3 protein is CASSRELADTDTQYF. In DNA form, the CDR3 reads TGTGCCAGCAGCCGCGAACTAGCGGATACAGATACGCAGTATTTT.

The table lists this clonotype with a few counts. V gene TRBV9 combines with J gene TRBJ2-1, with no clear D. From germline, CDR1 is SGDLS and CDR2 YYNGEE. This CDR3 has 15 residues. Trimming stripped 1 base from V and 2 bases from J, with 10 bases between. The CDR3 reads CASSVSEGAYNEQFF. The CDR3 region has the DNA TGTGCCAGCAGCGTATCGGAAGGAGCCTACAATGAGCAGTTCTTC.

This sequence joins TRBV4-1 and TRBJ2-7; possible D gene TRBD2, 5 bases. Trimming stripped 0 bases from V and 0 bases from J, with 9 bases between. Germline values: CDR1 MGHRA, CDR2 YSYEKL. The CDR3 spans 15 residues. In nucleotides, the CDR3 is TGCGCCAGCAGCCAAGAGCAGCGGCGCTCCTACGAGCAGTACTTC. It is translated as CASSQEQRRSYEQYF.

This chain joins TRBV7-9 and TRBJ2-7; 8 bases are shared with TRBD1. This CDR3 comprises 15 residues. Germline assignment: CDR1 SEHNR and CDR2 FQNEAQ (reference sequence). V trimming: 5 bases; J trimming: 4 bases; junction bases outside the gene matches: 10. The CDR3: CASSPPDRESYEQYF. The DNA of the CDR3 is TGTGCCAGCAGCCCCCCGGACAGGGAGAGTTACGAGCAGTACTTC.

The V call is TRBV5-6, the J call TRBJ2-7; 8 nucleotides align to TRBD1. V trimming: 3 bases; J trimming: 0 bases; junction bases outside the gene matches: 2. CDR3 size: 14 residues. CDR1 is SGHDT, CDR2 YYEEEE, per germline. The CDR3 nucleotides read TGTGCCAGCAGCTGGGGGACAGGCTCCTACGAGCAGTACTTC. Translation: CASSWGTGSYEQYF. The full variable domain, its missing parts supplied by reference TRBV5-6 and TRBJ2-7, is DAGVTQSPTHLIKTRGQQVTLRCSPKSGHDTVSWYQQALGQGPQFIFQYYEEEERQRGNFPDRFSGHQFPNYSSELNVNALLLGDSALYLCASSWGTGSYEQYFGPGTRLTVT.

The CDR3 spells CASSSDSGGAYEQFF. CDR3 bases: TGTGCCAGCAGCTCGGATAGCGGGGGGGCCTATGAGCAGTTCTTC. The chain recombines TRBV7-9 with TRBJ2-1, with 11 nucleotides matching TRBD2. CDR3 size: 15 residues. Germline-derived CDR1 and CDR2 are SEHNR and FQNEAQ (reference sequence). V lost 4 bases and J lost 8; bases outside the gene matches: 7.

The genes are TRBV2 and TRBJ1-5, with D tentatively TRBD1 (6 bases). This CDR3 spans 15 amino acids. Germline V gene sequence: CDR1 SNHLY, CDR2 FYNNEI. V was pared by 3 bases and J by 3 bases, with 12 bases between. CDR3 sequence reads: CASSDSGAHNQPQHF. Written as DNA, the CDR3 is TGTGCCAGCAGTGATTCAGGGGCTCACAATCAGCCCCAGCATTTT.

The rearrangement joins TRBV19 to TRBJ2-1, with D unresolved. Germline V gene data show CDR1 as LNHDA and CDR2 as SQIVND (reference sequence). Trimming took 1 base from V and 3 from J, leaving 1 base between them. This CDR3 region has 12 residues. DNA of the CDR3: TGTGCCAGTAGTATAGGCTACAATGAGCAGTTCTTC. This gives the protein CASSIGYNEQFF.

The rearrangement joins TRBV5-5 to TRBJ2-1, with D hard to call. The CDR3 consists of 12 residues. The germline V and J ends were trimmed by 4 bases and 4 bases, with 6 bases remaining between them. Germline CDR1 reads SGHKS; CDR2 reads YYEKEE (reference sequence). The CDR3 sequence: CASSQTYNEQFF. The CDR3 DNA reads TGTGCCAGCAGCCAGACATACAATGAGCAGTTCTTC.

The V gene is TRBV12-3 or TRBV12-4, the J gene TRBJ2-5, with 9 bases fitting TRBD2. V was clipped by 8 bases and J by 5 bases; unmatched bases: 12. The length of the CDR3 is 15 residues. DNA for the CDR3: TGTGCCAGCGGTGGTGGCGGGGGGGCCTCGGAGACCCAGTACTTC. Protein product: CASGGGGGASETQYF.